The rows below give T cell receptor beta chains drawn from one sample of a study of human T cells and chemical hapten exposure. TCRdb reprocessed the RACE reads with MiXCR, giving one entry per CDR3 protein. The table lists 340,000 or so distinct CDR3 sequences, around 6.9% of them singletons. This specimen consisted of whole blood, obtained in connection with sensitization to the hapten diphenylcyclopropenone (DPC). All receptors come from a woman younger than 35 with alopecia areata. Some clones in this sample may be carry-over from other donors' samples. CDR3s include the opening cysteine and the closing phenylalanine or tryptophan. The D gene is left open where the match is weak. Clone size is given for some rows only: seen once, a few or many times, or a class if the clone is expanded.

CDR3 length	D gene	V gene	J gene	clone size	CDR3 DNA	CDR3 protein
19	TRBD1	TRBV9	TRBJ2-6	many	TGTGCCAGCAGCTCACACATAGGGACAGGCTTCTCTGGGGCCAACGTCCTGACTTTC	CASSSHIGTGFSGANVLTF
17	NA	TRBV4-3	TRBJ2-4	few	TGCGCCAGCAGCCAAGATTGGAAGCTCGGGACCAAAAACATTCAGTACTTC	CASSQDWKLGTKNIQYF
15	NA	TRBV5-1	TRBJ2-3	many	TGCGCCAGCAGCCCGGGGTTTGGGGAGGCAGATACGCAGTATTTT	CASSPGFGEADTQYF
11	NA	TRBV6-6	TRBJ2-7	few	TGTGCCAGCAGCCTTGACAGTTTCCAGTACTTC	CASSLDSFQYF
14	NA	TRBV9	TRBJ2-3	NA	TGTGCCAGCACAATGCCTCCGGTCACAGATACGCAGTATTTT	CASTMPPVTDTQYF
12	NA	TRBV20-1	TRBJ1-3	NA	TGCAGTGCCACCAGCTCTGGAAACACCATATATTTT	CSATSSGNTIYF
13	NA	TRBV3-1	TRBJ1-2	few	TGTGCCAGCAGCCCCCTCACCGCTCGAGGCTACACCTTC	CASSPLTARGYTF
15	TRBD1	TRBV7-2	TRBJ2-3	few	TGTGCCAGCAGCCCTCCGACAGGGGGGGCAGATACGCAGTATTTT	CASSPPTGGADTQYF
15	TRBD1	TRBV10-3	TRBJ2-7	NA	TGTGCCATCAGTGAGTCGAACAGGGGATCTGACGAGCAGTACTTC	CAISESNRGSDEQYF
14	TRBD1	TRBV20-1	TRBJ1-5	NA	TGCAGTGCTGGGGGACAGGGGTTAAATCAGCCCCAGCATTTT	CSAGGQGLNQPQHF
15	TRBD2	TRBV4-2	TRBJ2-3	few	TGTGCCAGCAGCCGGATACCGGGGGGGCTGGATACGCAGTATTTT	CASSRIPGGLDTQYF
16	NA	TRBV6-5	TRBJ1-4	NA	TGTGCCAGCAGTTACTCGTTCGGGGCGGGTAATGAAAAACTGTTTTTT	CASSYSFGAGNEKLFF
11	NA	TRBV20-1	TRBJ1-4	NA	TGCAGTGTCTCGACCGGTGAAAAACTGTTTTTT	CSVSTGEKLFF
15	TRBD1	TRBV3-1	TRBJ1-1	many	TGTGCCAGCAGCCAAGAAACAGGGGGCAACACTGAAGCTTTCTTT	CASSQETGGNTEAFF
15	NA	TRBV6-5	TRBJ1-4	many	TGTGCCAGCAGTTACTCCCCGGGGATAGGGGAAAAACTGTTTTTT	CASSYSPGIGEKLFF
13	NA	TRBV10-3	TRBJ2-3	many	TGTGCCATCACCCCGGGGGCCGCAGATACGCAGTATTTT	CAITPGAADTQYF
13	NA	TRBV18	TRBJ2-7	few	TGTGCCAGCTCACCACCGGCAAGGGTACCGCAGTACTTC	CASSPPARVPQYF
15	NA	TRBV18	TRBJ1-6	NA	TGTGCCAGCTCACCGGCGCAGCTACTTAATTCACCCCTCCACTTT	CASSPAQLLNSPLHF
18	TRBD2	TRBV7-2	TRBJ2-7	few	TGTGCCAGCAGCTCGGGGCTAGCGGGAGGAGATCGCTCCTACGAGCAGTACTTC	CASSSGLAGGDRSYEQYF
11	NA	TRBV20-1	TRBJ1-4	NA	TGCAGTACCACAACTAATGAAAAACTGTTTTTT	CSTTTNEKLFF